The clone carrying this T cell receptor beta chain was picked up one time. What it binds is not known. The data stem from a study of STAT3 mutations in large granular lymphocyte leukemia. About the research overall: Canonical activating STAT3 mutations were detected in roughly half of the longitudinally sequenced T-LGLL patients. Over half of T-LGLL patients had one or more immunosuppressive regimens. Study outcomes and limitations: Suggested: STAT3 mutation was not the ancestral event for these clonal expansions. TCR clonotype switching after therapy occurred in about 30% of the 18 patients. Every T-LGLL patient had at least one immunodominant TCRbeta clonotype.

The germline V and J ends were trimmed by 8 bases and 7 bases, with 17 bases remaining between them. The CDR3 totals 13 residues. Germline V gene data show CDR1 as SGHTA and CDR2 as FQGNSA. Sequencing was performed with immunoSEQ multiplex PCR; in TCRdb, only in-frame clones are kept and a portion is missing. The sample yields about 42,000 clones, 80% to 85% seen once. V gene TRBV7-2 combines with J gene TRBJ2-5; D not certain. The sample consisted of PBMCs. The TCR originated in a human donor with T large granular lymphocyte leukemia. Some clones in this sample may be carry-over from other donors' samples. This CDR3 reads CASGASTGGTQYF. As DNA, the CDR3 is TGTGCCAGCGGCGCGAGCACCGGCGGGACCCAGTACTTC.